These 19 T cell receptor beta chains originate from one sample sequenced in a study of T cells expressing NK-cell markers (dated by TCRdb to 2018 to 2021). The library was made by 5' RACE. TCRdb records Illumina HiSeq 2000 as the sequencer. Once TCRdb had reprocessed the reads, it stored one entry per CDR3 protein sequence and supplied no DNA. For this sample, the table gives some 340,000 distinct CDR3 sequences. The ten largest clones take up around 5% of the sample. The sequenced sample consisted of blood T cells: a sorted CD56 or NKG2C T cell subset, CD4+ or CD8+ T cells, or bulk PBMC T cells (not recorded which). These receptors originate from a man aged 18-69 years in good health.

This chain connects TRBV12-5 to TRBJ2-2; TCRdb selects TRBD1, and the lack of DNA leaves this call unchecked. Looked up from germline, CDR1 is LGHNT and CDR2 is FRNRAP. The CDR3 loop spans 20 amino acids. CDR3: CASGFDRTGPFQGLTGELFF.

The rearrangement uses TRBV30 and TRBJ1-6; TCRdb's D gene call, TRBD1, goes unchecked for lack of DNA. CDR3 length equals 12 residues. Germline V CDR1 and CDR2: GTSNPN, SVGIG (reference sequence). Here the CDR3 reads CAWGHGTSPLHF.

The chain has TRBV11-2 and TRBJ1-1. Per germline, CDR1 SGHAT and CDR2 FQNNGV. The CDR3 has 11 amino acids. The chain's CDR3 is CASSLSRQAFF.

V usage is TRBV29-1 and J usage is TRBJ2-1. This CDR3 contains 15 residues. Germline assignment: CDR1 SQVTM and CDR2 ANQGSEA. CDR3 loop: CSVESDRQTHNEQFF.

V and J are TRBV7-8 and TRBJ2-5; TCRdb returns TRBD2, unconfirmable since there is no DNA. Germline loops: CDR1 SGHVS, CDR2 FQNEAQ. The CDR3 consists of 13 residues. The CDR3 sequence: CASSLVQRETQYF.

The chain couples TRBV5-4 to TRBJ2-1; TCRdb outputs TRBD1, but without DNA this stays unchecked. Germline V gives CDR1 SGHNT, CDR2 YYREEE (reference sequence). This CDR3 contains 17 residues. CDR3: CASSPTFAGPSYNEQFF.

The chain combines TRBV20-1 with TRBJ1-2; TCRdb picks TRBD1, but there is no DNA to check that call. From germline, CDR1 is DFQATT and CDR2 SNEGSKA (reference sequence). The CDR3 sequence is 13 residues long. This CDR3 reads CSAREGTGDGYTF.

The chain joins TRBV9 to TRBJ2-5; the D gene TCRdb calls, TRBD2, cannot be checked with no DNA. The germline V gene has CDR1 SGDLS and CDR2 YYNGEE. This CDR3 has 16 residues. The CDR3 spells CASSVEGYSLQETQYF.

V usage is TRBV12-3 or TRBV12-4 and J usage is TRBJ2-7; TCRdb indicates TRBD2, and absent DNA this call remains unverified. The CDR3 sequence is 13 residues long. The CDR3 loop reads CASSLDEGLGQYF.

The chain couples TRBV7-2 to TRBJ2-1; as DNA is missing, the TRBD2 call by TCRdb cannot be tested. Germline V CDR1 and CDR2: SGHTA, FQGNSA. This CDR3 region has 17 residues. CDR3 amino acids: CASSLWGLGPSYNEQFF.

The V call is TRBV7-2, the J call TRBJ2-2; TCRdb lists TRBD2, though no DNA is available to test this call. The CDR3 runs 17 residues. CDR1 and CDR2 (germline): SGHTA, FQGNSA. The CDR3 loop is CASRPTLAGGLGGELFF.

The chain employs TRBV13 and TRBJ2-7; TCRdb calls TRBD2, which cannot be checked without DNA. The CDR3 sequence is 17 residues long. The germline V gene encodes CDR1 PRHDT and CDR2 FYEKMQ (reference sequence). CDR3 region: CASSSRVLAGGTYEQYF.

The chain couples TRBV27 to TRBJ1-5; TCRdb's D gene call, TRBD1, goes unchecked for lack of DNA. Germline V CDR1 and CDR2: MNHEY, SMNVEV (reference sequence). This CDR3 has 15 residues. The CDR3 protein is CASMGGILGNQPQHF.

The CDR3 sequence: CASSLKVGRLAKNIQYF. The rearrangement uses TRBV5-4 and TRBJ2-4; without DNA, the TCRdb call of TRBD1 cannot be checked. Germline-derived CDR1 and CDR2 are SGHNT and YYREEE (reference sequence). The CDR3 runs to 17 residues.

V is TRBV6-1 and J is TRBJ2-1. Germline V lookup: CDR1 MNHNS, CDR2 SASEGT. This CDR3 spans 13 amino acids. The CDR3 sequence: CASTASFRNEQFF.

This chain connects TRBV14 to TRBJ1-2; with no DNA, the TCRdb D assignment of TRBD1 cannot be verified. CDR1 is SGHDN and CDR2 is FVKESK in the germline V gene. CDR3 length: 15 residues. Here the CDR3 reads CASSQGGTERDGYTF.

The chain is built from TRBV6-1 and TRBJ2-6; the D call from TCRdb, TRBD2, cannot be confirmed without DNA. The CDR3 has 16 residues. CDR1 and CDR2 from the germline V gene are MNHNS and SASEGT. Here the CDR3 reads CASTSGAFSGANVLTF.

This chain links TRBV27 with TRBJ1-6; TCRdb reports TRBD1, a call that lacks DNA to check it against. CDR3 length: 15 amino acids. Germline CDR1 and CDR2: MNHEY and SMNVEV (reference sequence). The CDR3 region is CASRIRGFYNSPLHF.

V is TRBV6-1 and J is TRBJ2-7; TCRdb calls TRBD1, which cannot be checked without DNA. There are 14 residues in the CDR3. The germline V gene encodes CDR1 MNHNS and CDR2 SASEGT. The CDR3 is CASSRTVTNYEQYF.